These 6 T cell receptor beta chains were sequenced from one sample in a study of OX40 agonist ivuxolimab in advanced cancers. The data were produced by immunoSEQ multiplex PCR, yet TCRdb's version contains in-frame clones alone and is incomplete. The data contain 67,000 or so clones, 88% of them seen just once; the ten biggest clones take up approximately 0.98%. Sequences were derived from CD4+ or CD8+ T cells sorted from blood, sampled in a trial of the OX40 agonist ivuxolimab. The receptor set was obtained from an adult with an advanced solid tumor such as melanoma, head and neck, liver or kidney cancer.

The genes are TRBV2 and TRBJ1-5; unclear D gene. This CDR3 region has 13 residues. The germline CDR1 and CDR2 sequences are SNHLY and FYNNEI. V was pared by 4 bases and J by 5 bases, with 9 bases between. DNA for the CDR3: TGTGCCAGCAGTGGGTGGTTATATCAGCCCCAGCATTTT. Its translation: CASSGWLYQPQHF.

The rearrangement joins TRBV6-6 to TRBJ2-5; the D gene is possibly TRBD2 (5 bases). Trimming left V 0 bases short and J 5 bases short, with 13 bases between. The CDR3 spans 15 residues. Germline V lookup: CDR1 MNHNY, CDR2 SVGAGI (reference sequence). CDR3 protein: CASSYSGGLGETQYF. CDR3 DNA: TGTGCCAGCAGTTACTCGGGCGGGCTCGGCGAGACCCAGTACTTC.

This rearrangement joins TRBV11-2 to TRBJ2-3; tentative D call: TRBD2 (6 bases). V was cut by 6 bases and J by 0 bases, with 10 bases left in between. The CDR3 sequence is 14 residues long. Germline V gene lookup returns CDR1 SGHAT and CDR2 FQNNGV. In nucleotides, the CDR3 is TGTGCCAGCAGGGAGAGCGGGAGCACAGATACGCAGTATTTT. Residues: CASRESGSTDTQYF. Looking up the rest from reference TRBV11-2 and TRBJ2-3 gives the full variable domain: EAGVAQSPRYKIIEKRQSVAFWCNPISGHATLYWYQQILGQGPKLLIQFQNNGVVDDSQLPKDRFSAERLKGVDSTLKIQPAKLEDSAVYLCASRESGSTDTQYFGPGTRLTVL.

V is TRBV5-5 and J is TRBJ2-5; 11 nucleotides line up with TRBD2. CDR1 and CDR2 (germline): SGHKS, YYEKEE (reference sequence). The CDR3 extends over 18 amino acids. With 4 bases clipped from V and 1 base from J, the junction kept 12 bases outside the gene matches. CDR3 amino acids: CASSQGLAAQVGQETQYF. Written as DNA, the CDR3 is TGTGCCAGCAGCCAGGGACTAGCGGCCCAGGTGGGCCAAGAGACCCAGTACTTC.

This clone appeared a few times. The gene calls are TRBV5-1 and TRBJ1-1; D is perhaps TRBD1 (5 bases). Trimming cost V 2 bases and J 2 bases, with 10 bases left between them. There are 14 residues in the CDR3. CDR1 and CDR2 (germline): SGHRS, YFSETQ. The CDR3 sequence: CASSFGTVNTEAFF. CDR3 in DNA: TGCGCCAGCAGCTTCGGGACTGTCAACACTGAAGCTTTCTTT.

The chain links TRBV5-6 to TRBJ2-3, with D possibly called TRBD1 or TRBD2 (6 bases each). CDR3 length: 14 residues. V was cut by 4 bases and J by 4 bases, with 13 bases left in between. Germline V lookup: CDR1 SGHDT, CDR2 YYEEEE. CDR3 DNA: TGTGCCAGCAGCCCCACGGAGGGGGCAGATACGCAGTATTTT. Its translation is CASSPTEGADTQYF.